The next 28 T cell receptor beta chains were all read from a single sample in a study of blood T cell repertoires in COVID-19 (dated by TCRdb to about 2020). Library preparation employed the immunoSEQ multiplex PCR assay. TCRdb mirrors the immuneACCESS table, restricted to in-frame sequences. Some clones are absent from its copies; in checked studies, under half trace to an unresolved V gene, and the reason for the others is unknown. The sample data list more than 300,000 clones, and nearly 90% of these were observed just once. The top ten clonotypes cover under 6% of the sample. The sample taken for sequencing was PBMCs or T cells enriched from blood (not recorded which). The source of these receptors is a woman aged 25 to 39 who had recovered from COVID-19.

V and J are TRBV7-2 and TRBJ2-3, with 8 bases lining up with TRBD2. The CDR3 extends over 17 amino acids. With 7 bases clipped from V and 0 bases from J, the junction kept 12 bases outside the gene matches. The germline gives CDR1 SGHTA, CDR2 FQGNSA. This CDR3 is CASTPRGSGGSTDTQYF. The CDR3 nucleotides read TGTGCCAGCACTCCCCGGGGGAGCGGGGGCAGCACAGATACGCAGTATTTT.

The V gene is TRBV4-1, the J gene TRBJ1-2; 7 bases map to TRBD1. Germline V gene lookup returns CDR1 MGHRA and CDR2 YSYEKL. Trimming removed 3 bases from V and 4 bases from J; junction bases left unmatched: 8. This CDR3 comprises 15 residues. CDR3 nucleotides: TGCGCCAGCAGCCACCTGACAGGGTTTTTCTATGGCTACACCTTC. Protein sequence: CASSHLTGFFYGYTF.

This clone was recorded only once. The CDR3 DNA sequence: TGTGCCAGCAGCTTGACTACCTATAATTCACCCCTCCACTTT. Translating it yields CASSLTTYNSPLHF. This chain uses TRBV5-4 with TRBJ1-6, with unresolved D. Trimming took 1 base from V and 2 from J, leaving 4 bases between them. The CDR3 extends over 14 amino acids. The germline CDR1 and CDR2 sequences are SGHNT and YYREEE (reference sequence).

This clone was observed a handful of times. Distinct nucleotide sequences in the sample also encode this CDR3. The chain carries TRBV20-1 and TRBJ2-7; D uncertain. The CDR3 sequence is 11 residues long. Deletions cut 0 bases from V and 2 bases from J, with 2 bases between. The germline V gene encodes CDR1 DFQATT and CDR2 SNEGSKA (reference sequence). The CDR3 DNA reads TGCAGTGCTAGAGATACCTACGAGCAGTACTTC. Its translation is CSARDTYEQYF.

The chain links TRBV4-3 to TRBJ1-6; tentatively, D is TRBD1 (6 bases). V was clipped by 1 base and J by 7 bases, with 14 bases between them. This CDR3 has 16 amino acids. CDR1 and CDR2 (germline): LGHNA, YSLEER. This chain's CDR3 is CASSQVQGTTNSPLHF. The CDR3, as DNA: TGCGCCAGCAGCCAAGTACAGGGAACGACCAATTCACCCCTCCACTTT.

The V and J genes are TRBV6-1 and TRBJ1-1; D unclear. Trimming took off 1 base at V and 1 base at J, with 7 bases between the two ends. The CDR3 loop spans 14 amino acids. Germline V gene data show CDR1 as MNHNS and CDR2 as SASEGT. The DNA for the CDR3 is TGTGCCAGCAGTGAAGTGTCTTCGAACACTGAAGCTTTCTTT. This translates into CASSEVSSNTEAFF.

This clone was recorded once. This chain uses TRBV7-8 with TRBJ1-4; D is uncertain. Per the germline V gene, CDR1 is SGHVS and CDR2 is FQNEAQ. The CDR3 is 17 residues long. The V gene lost 3 bases and the J gene lost 0 bases, with 14 bases spanning the gap. The CDR3 nucleotides are TGTGCCAGCAGCTTGTCTCGCGCGGTGACAACTAATGAAAAACTGTTTTTT. It is translated as CASSLSRAVTTNEKLFF.

The chain carries TRBV7-6 and TRBJ1-1, with D uncertain. The V gene's germline CDR1 is SGHVS and CDR2 FNYEAQ. Trimming removed 4 bases from V and 1 base from J, with 7 bases in between. CDR3 size: 13 residues. The CDR3 sequence: CASSSAANTEAFF. CDR3 DNA: TGTGCCAGCAGCTCAGCGGCGAACACTGAAGCTTTCTTT. Together with reference TRBV7-6 and TRBJ1-1, the CDR3 gives the full variable domain: GAGVSQSPRYKVTKRGQDVALRCDPISGHVSLYWYRQALGQGPEFLTYFNYEAQQDKSGLPNDRFSAERPEGSISTLTIQRTEQRDSAMYRCASSSAANTEAFFGQGTRLTVV.

The chain joins TRBV19 to TRBJ2-1; D gene ambiguous. Germline values: CDR1 LNHDA, CDR2 SQIVND (reference sequence). Trimming removed 4 bases at V and 10 bases at J, with 17 bases between. The CDR3 has 14 amino acids. The CDR3 DNA is TGTGCCAGTAGTACCCAGGATACGTTTGGGGAGCAGTTCTTC. Its translation: CASSTQDTFGEQFF.

As regards this clone: This may come from a read error, since a much larger clone is one base off. This specimen includes other DNA sequences encoding the same CDR3. This rearrangement joins TRBV2 to TRBJ1-1; 9 positions agree with TRBD1. From germline, CDR1 is SNHLY and CDR2 FYNNEI. The length of the CDR3 is 13 residues. V lost 6 bases to trimming and J lost 1 base; unmatched junction nucleotides: 0. The CDR3 bases are TGTGCCAGCAGGGACAGGGGGAACACTGAAGCTTTCTTT. Its protein product is CASRDRGNTEAFF.

This sequence joins TRBV4-3 and TRBJ1-2; 11 bases align to TRBD1. In germline, CDR1 is LGHNA, CDR2 YSLEER. V trimming: 4 bases; J trimming: 6 bases; junction bases outside the gene matches: 10. The CDR3 totals 16 residues. This CDR3 reads CASSPDRDRGVNGYTF. In DNA form, the CDR3 reads TGCGCCAGCAGCCCGGACCGGGACAGGGGGGTTAATGGCTACACCTTC.

The chain has TRBV6-1 and TRBJ1-2, with D possibly TRBD1 on 5 matching bases. The ends were cut back, 3 bases at V and 4 bases at J, with 9 bases in the middle. Germline V lookup: CDR1 MNHNS, CDR2 SASEGT. This CDR3 is 13 amino acids long. The CDR3 is CASSESGLYGYTF. CDR3 coding DNA: TGTGCCAGCAGTGAGTCAGGGCTCTATGGCTACACCTTC.

The genes are TRBV6-2 or TRBV6-3 and TRBJ2-3, with TRBD2 matching over 8 bases. The CDR3 runs to 14 residues. The J segment lost 5 bases and the V segment lost 6 bases, leaving 7 bases of the junction unmatched. Germline-derived CDR1 and CDR2 are MNHEY and SVGEGT. CDR3 DNA: TGTGCCAGCAGCGTCGGGGGGGCAGAAGATACGCAGTATTTT. As protein: CASSVGGAEDTQYF.

This sequence joins TRBV9 and TRBJ2-6; D is possibly TRBD1 (5 bases). Deletions cut 2 bases from V and 0 bases from J, with 9 bases between. The length of the CDR3 is 16 residues. Germline V lookup: CDR1 SGDLS, CDR2 YYNGEE. The CDR3 nucleotides read TGTGCCAGCAGCGTTGGACACCACTCTGGGGCCAACGTCCTGACTTTC. Translation gives CASSVGHHSGANVLTF.

The chain combines TRBV7-3 with TRBJ2-3; 7 nucleotides agree with TRBD2. The ends lost 0 bases at V and 4 bases at J; junction bases unmatched: 4. Germline values: CDR1 SGHTA, CDR2 FQGTGA. The CDR3 contains 15 residues. CDR3 residues: CASSLTAGLADTQYF. The CDR3 DNA follows: TGTGCCAGCAGCTTAACAGCGGGGTTGGCAGATACGCAGTATTTT.

The V call is TRBV18, the J call TRBJ2-1; 10 bases line up with TRBD2. This CDR3 is 18 amino acids long. V dropped 3 bases and J dropped 7; count of bases not matched to a gene: 15. The germline V gene encodes CDR1 KGHSH and CDR2 LQKENI. The CDR3 region has the DNA TGTGCCAGCTCACCCCGTGGGGCTAGCGGGGGAACCAGGAATGAGCAGTTCTTC. Amino acid sequence: CASSPRGASGGTRNEQFF. The full variable domain, in which reference TRBV18 and TRBJ2-1 provide the parts outside the CDR3, is NAGVMQNPRHLVRRRGQEARLRCSPMKGHSHVYWYRQLPEEGLKFMVYLQKENIIDESGMPKERFSAEFPKEGPSILRIQQVVRGDSAAYFCASSPRGASGGTRNEQFFGPGTRLTVL.

V is TRBV9 and J is TRBJ2-1, with D tentatively TRBD1 (7 bases). Germline V gives CDR1 SGDLS, CDR2 YYNGEE. V was pared by 10 bases and J by 10 bases, with 21 bases between. CDR3 length: 13 residues. As DNA, the CDR3 is TGTGCCTCTCGTGGACAGGCTGCGGGAGAGCAGTTCTTC. Translating gives CASRGQAAGEQFF.

The chain carries TRBV7-2 and TRBJ2-7; 7 bases match TRBD2. Looked up from germline, CDR1 is SGHTA and CDR2 is FQGNSA. This CDR3 has 15 amino acids. Unmatched junction bases numbered 4, after V lost 2 bases and J lost 0 bases. The CDR3 DNA follows: TGTGCCAGCAGCTTATCCGGGGGGACCTCCTACGAGCAGTACTTC. Translation: CASSLSGGTSYEQYF.

The chain carries TRBV10-3 and TRBJ2-7; a weak D match, TRBD1 (5 bases). There are 11 residues in the CDR3. Germline V gene sequence: CDR1 ENHRY, CDR2 SYGVKD. The germline V and J ends were trimmed by 10 bases and 2 bases, with 9 bases remaining between them. The CDR3 DNA reads as TGTGCCACTCGGACAACCTACGAGCAGTACTTC. Its protein product is CATRTTYEQYF.

About this clone: Other DNA sequences in this sample translate to the same CDR3. This chain connects TRBV7-2 to TRBJ1-1; TRBD1 aligns across 8 bases. Germline V gene lookup returns CDR1 SGHTA and CDR2 FQGNSA. The CDR3 loop spans 14 amino acids. V was pared by 5 bases and J by 5 bases, with 7 bases of the junction left unmatched. In nucleotides, the CDR3 is TGTGCCAGCAGCCCAGGACAGGGTTGGACTGAAGCTTTCTTT. Residues: CASSPGQGWTEAFF.

The rearrangement uses TRBV5-6 and TRBJ2-7, with D unresolved. Germline-derived CDR1 and CDR2 are SGHDT and YYEEEE. Trimming took off 1 base at V and 2 bases at J, with 7 bases between the two ends. The CDR3 covers 13 residues. For the CDR3, the DNA is TGTGCCAGCAGCTTGCCAGAAGCCTACGAGCAGTACTTC. It specifies CASSLPEAYEQYF.

A remark on this clone: This sample also contains other DNA sequences that code for the same CDR3. V and J are TRBV30 and TRBJ1-1; the D is unclear. Germline V gene sequence: CDR1 GTSNPN, CDR2 SVGIG (reference sequence). This CDR3 spans 12 amino acids. Deletions cut 1 base from V and 1 base from J, with 4 bases between. The CDR3 sequence: CAWSGQNTEAFF. The CDR3 DNA reads as TGTGCCTGGAGTGGGCAGAACACTGAAGCTTTCTTT.

This clone was counted a few times. The rearrangement links TRBV19 to TRBJ1-5; D is unresolved. In germline, CDR1 is LNHDA, CDR2 SQIVND (reference sequence). V lost 5 bases and J 8 bases, leaving 13 bases between the germline ends. The CDR3 is 13 amino acids. As DNA, the CDR3 is TGTGCCAGTAGTCCCCCGCGCGGGGAGCCCCAGCATTTT. Amino acids: CASSPPRGEPQHF.

This chain connects TRBV5-4 to TRBJ1-6; 9 bases match TRBD1. This CDR3 spans 14 amino acids. Losses at the gene ends were 4 bases for V and 9 bases for J; bases not matched to a gene: 5. From germline, CDR1 is SGHNT and CDR2 YYREEE (reference sequence). This chain's CDR3 is CASSEGTGISPLHF. The CDR3 DNA is TGTGCCAGCAGCGAGGGGACAGGGATTTCACCCCTCCACTTT.

CDR3 loop: CASSPGSNTEAFF. In DNA form, the CDR3 reads TGCGCCAGCAGCCCCGGGTCGAACACTGAAGCTTTCTTT. This sequence joins TRBV4-1 and TRBJ1-1; D gene ambiguous. This CDR3 region has 13 residues. CDR1 is MGHRA and CDR2 is YSYEKL in the germline V gene. The V and J ends lost 4 bases and 1 base respectively, with 7 bases between them.

The chain links TRBV19 to TRBJ1-4; D possibly corresponds to TRBD1 (5 bases). The V gene lost 6 bases and the J gene lost 5 bases, with 10 bases spanning the gap. CDR3 length: 13 residues. Germline V lookup: CDR1 LNHDA, CDR2 SQIVND (reference sequence). The chain's CDR3 is CASSRGVNEKLFF. CDR3 nucleotide sequence: TGTGCCAGTAGCCGGGGGGTCAATGAAAAACTGTTTTTT.

This chain uses TRBV18 with TRBJ1-1; tentative D call: TRBD1 (6 bases). Trimming cost V 2 bases and J 5 bases, with 9 bases left between them. Per germline, CDR1 KGHSH and CDR2 LQKENI. This CDR3 has 13 amino acids. The CDR3 sequence: CASSPGGRTEAFF. In nucleotides, the CDR3 is TGTGCCAGCTCACCAGGGGGCAGGACTGAAGCTTTCTTT.

The chain recombines TRBV19 with TRBJ2-7, with D possibly matching TRBD2 (5 bases). Trimming cost V 3 bases and J 5 bases, with 11 bases left between them. Looked up from germline, CDR1 is LNHDA and CDR2 is SQIVND (reference sequence). The CDR3 covers 13 residues. This CDR3 is CASSITGLHEQYF. The DNA of the CDR3 is TGTGCCAGTAGTATTACGGGGTTACACGAGCAGTACTTC.